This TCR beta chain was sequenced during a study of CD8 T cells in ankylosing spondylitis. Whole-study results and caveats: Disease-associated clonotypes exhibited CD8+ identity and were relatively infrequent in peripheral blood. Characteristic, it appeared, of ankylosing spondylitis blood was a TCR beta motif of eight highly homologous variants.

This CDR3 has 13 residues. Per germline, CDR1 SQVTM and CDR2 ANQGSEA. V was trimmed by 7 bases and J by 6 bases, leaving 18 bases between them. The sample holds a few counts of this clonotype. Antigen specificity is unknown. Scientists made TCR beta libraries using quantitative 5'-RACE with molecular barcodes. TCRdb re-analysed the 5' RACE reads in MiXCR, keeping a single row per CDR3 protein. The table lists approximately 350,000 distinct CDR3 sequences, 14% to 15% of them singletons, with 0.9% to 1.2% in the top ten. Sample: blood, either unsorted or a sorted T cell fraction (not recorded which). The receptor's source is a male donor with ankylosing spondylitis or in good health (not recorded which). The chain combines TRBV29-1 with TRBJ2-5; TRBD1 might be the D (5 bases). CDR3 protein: CSGTNSDIQTQYF. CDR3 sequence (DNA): TGCAGCGGCACTAACTCGGACATCCAGACCCAGTACTTC.